A single sample gave rise to the 28 T cell receptor beta chains below, sequenced in a study of identical twins. TCRdb reprocessed the 5' RACE reads with MiXCR, giving one entry per CDR3 protein. Among over 200,000 distinct CDR3 sequences, less than 10% were seen once, and the ten largest hold roughly 5%. The material sequenced was memory (CD45RO+) T cells sorted from blood. The receptors originated from a woman younger than 30 in good health.

The chain links TRBV7-2 to TRBJ2-6; 9 positions match TRBD1. CDR1 SGHTA and CDR2 FQGNSA come from the germline V gene. The CDR3 length is 17 residues. Trimming at V came to 5 bases and at J to 1 base, leaving 6 bases not matched to a gene. In DNA, the CDR3 is TGTGCCAGCAGCCGAACCGGGACAGGGTCTGGGGCCAACGTCCTGACTTTC. It yields the protein CASSRTGTGSGANVLTF.

This clonotype was counted ten times or more. The rearrangement links TRBV29-1 to TRBJ1-1; the D is unclear. The V gene lost 4 bases and the J gene lost 0 bases, with 6 bases spanning the gap. The germline V gene encodes CDR1 SQVTM and CDR2 ANQGSEA. The CDR3 totals 12 residues. The CDR3 loop reads CSVAGLNTEAFF. The DNA for the CDR3 is TGCAGCGTTGCCGGCCTGAACACTGAAGCTTTCTTT.

This clonotype has ten or more counts. The J gene is TRBJ2-7, the V gene TRBV6-2 or TRBV6-3, with D hard to call. Germline CDR1 reads MNHEY; CDR2 reads SVGEGT. The V end was cut by 7 bases, the J end by 3 bases, with 7 bases between. This CDR3 has 11 amino acids. Here the CDR3 reads CASTQSYEQYF. CDR3 DNA sequence: TGTGCCAGCACCCAGAGCTACGAGCAGTACTTC.

This clonotype was counted a few times. J is TRBJ2-1 and V is TRBV10-3, with 9 bases matching TRBD2. The junction had 10 bases not matched to a gene; V was cut back by 3 bases and J by 10 bases. Per germline, CDR1 ENHRY and CDR2 SYGVKD. The length of the CDR3 is 15 residues. This chain's CDR3 is CAISEGPAGGKEQFF. The CDR3 DNA reads TGTGCCATCAGTGAAGGACCAGCGGGAGGTAAAGAGCAGTTCTTC.

This clonotype was detected many times. This chain uses TRBV20-1 with TRBJ1-1, with D possibly TRBD1 on 5 matching bases. CDR3 length: 13 amino acids. Germline V gene lookup returns CDR1 DFQATT and CDR2 SNEGSKA (reference sequence). Trimming removed 5 bases at V and 3 bases at J, with 13 bases between. The CDR3 loop is CSAGLQVDTEAFF. In DNA, the CDR3 is TGCAGTGCTGGGCTACAGGTGGACACTGAAGCTTTCTTT.

This clonotype was counted ten times or more. The chain links TRBV12-3 or TRBV12-4 to TRBJ1-5; D unresolved. The CDR3 has 15 amino acids. Trimming took 6 bases from V and 0 from J, leaving 12 bases between them. In DNA form, the CDR3 reads TGTGCCAGCAGACTCGGACGGGTTAGCAATCAGCCCCAGCATTTT. It codes for CASRLGRVSNQPQHF.

This chain links TRBV29-1 with TRBJ2-1; 9 nucleotides match TRBD2. CDR3 size: 17 residues. Losses at the gene ends were 0 bases for V and 4 bases for J; bases not matched to a gene: 10. In germline, CDR1 is SQVTM, CDR2 ANQGSEA. In nucleotides, the CDR3 is TGCAGCGTTGAAGACCCCTTTGCGGGAGGGGGTTACAATGAGCAGTTCTTC. It codes for CSVEDPFAGGGYNEQFF.

This clonotype has just a few counts. The genes are TRBV19 and TRBJ2-7; D is possibly TRBD1 or TRBD2 (5 bases each). The CDR3 runs 14 residues. The V gene lost 5 bases and the J gene lost 2 bases, with 13 bases spanning the gap. The germline CDR1 and CDR2 sequences are LNHDA and SQIVND (reference sequence). The CDR3 nucleotides read TGTGCCAGTAGTGCCTCCGGGACCACCTACGAGCAGTACTTC. The encoded protein is CASSASGTTYEQYF.

This clonotype has just a few counts. The genes are TRBV5-6 and TRBJ2-7; the match to TRBD1 covers 12 bases. The length of the CDR3 is 16 residues. V trimming: 4 bases; J trimming: 3 bases; junction bases outside the gene matches: 8. CDR1 SGHDT and CDR2 YYEEEE come from the germline V gene. CDR3 protein: CASSPGTGGIYYEQYF. CDR3 nucleotide sequence: TGTGCCAGCAGCCCCGGGACAGGGGGCATCTACTACGAGCAGTACTTC.

This clonotype was counted ten times or more. The V call is TRBV7-9, the J call TRBJ2-7, with a possible D match to TRBD1 (6 bases). V was clipped by 5 bases and J by 5 bases, with 16 bases between them. CDR1 is SEHNR, CDR2 FQNEAQ, per germline (reference sequence). There are 14 residues in the CDR3. Written as DNA, the CDR3 is TGTGCCAGCAGCCGAACCCAGGGGACCAACGAGCAGTACTTC. It yields the protein CASSRTQGTNEQYF.

This sequence joins TRBV7-6 and TRBJ2-7, with 11 bases matching TRBD2. Per the germline V gene, CDR1 is SGHVS and CDR2 is FNYEAQ. The CDR3 is 14 residues long. With 1 base clipped from V and 6 bases from J, the junction kept 2 bases outside the gene matches. The CDR3 reads CASSLGGTSGEQYF. In DNA form, the CDR3 reads TGTGCCAGCAGCTTAGGGGGGACTAGCGGCGAGCAGTACTTC.

This clonotype has at least ten counts. The chain recombines TRBV7-2 with TRBJ2-2; D is perhaps TRBD1 (6 bases). Looked up from germline, CDR1 is SGHTA and CDR2 is FQGNSA. This CDR3 contains 15 residues. Trimming stripped 4 bases from V and 6 bases from J, with 15 bases between. In nucleotides, the CDR3 is TGTGCCAGCAGCTACAACCGAGGGGGTCCCGGGGAGCTGTTTTTT. This codes for CASSYNRGGPGELFF.

This clonotype has a count of ten or more. J is TRBJ2-3 and V is TRBV5-5; TRBD1 or TRBD2 may be the D gene (6 bases each). Germline values: CDR1 SGHKS, CDR2 YYEKEE (reference sequence). The germline V and J ends were trimmed by 3 bases and 2 bases, with 13 bases remaining between them. The CDR3 totals 15 residues. The DNA of the CDR3 is TGTGCCAGCAGCTCCTTCGGGGGCTCCACAGATACGCAGTATTTT. It translates to CASSSFGGSTDTQYF.

The table lists this clonotype with many counts. The rearrangement links TRBV7-9 to TRBJ2-1; TRBD1 or TRBD2 may be the D gene (5 bases each). In germline, CDR1 is SEHNR, CDR2 FQNEAQ (reference sequence). Between the trimmed V and J ends, which lost 0 bases and 10 bases, there was a span of 13 bases. This CDR3 is built from 14 residues. In DNA form, the CDR3 reads TGTGCCAGCAGCTTAGCGCTTACAGGCGGGGAGCAGTTCTTC. This codes for CASSLALTGGEQFF. The complete variable domain, with remaining parts taken from reference TRBV7-9 and TRBJ2-1, reads DTGVSQNPRHKITKRGQNVTFRCDPISEHNRLYWYRQTLGQGPEFLTYFQNEAQLEKSRLLSDRFSAERPKGSFSTLEIQRTEQGDSAMYLCASSLALTGGEQFFGPGTRLTVL.

This clonotype showed up many times. The chain employs TRBV5-1 and TRBJ2-5; TRBD2 agrees at 10 bases. Germline CDR1 SGHRS, CDR2 YFSETQ. CDR3 length: 14 residues. J lost 4 bases, V lost 2 bases, and 2 bases had no gene match. The CDR3 loop reads CASSLAGGGETQYF. The DNA for the CDR3 is TGCGCCAGCAGCTTAGCGGGAGGGGGAGAGACCCAGTACTTC.

This clonotype was recorded many times. V is TRBV7-9 and J is TRBJ2-4; 7 positions agree with TRBD2. V trimming: 2 bases; J trimming: 8 bases; junction bases outside the gene matches: 12. Germline-derived CDR1 and CDR2 are SEHNR and FQNEAQ (reference sequence). CDR3 length: 16 residues. CDR3 DNA sequence: TGTGCCAGCAGCTTAAGGGCTGGGGGGGAAAAAGACATTCAGTACTTC. Its translation is CASSLRAGGEKDIQYF.

At least ten counts were recorded for this clonotype. The chain combines TRBV20-1 with TRBJ2-7; TRBD1 aligns across 7 bases. The CDR3 is 13 amino acids. V was pared by 6 bases and J by 5 bases, with 10 bases of the junction left unmatched. The germline CDR1 and CDR2 sequences are DFQATT and SNEGSKA (reference sequence). DNA for the CDR3: TGCAGTGCCTCGACAGGGCTACCCCACGAGCAGTACTTC. Encoded protein: CSASTGLPHEQYF.

This clonotype was seen only a few times. The CDR3 reads CASSPKTSGRSYNEQFF. The DNA for the CDR3 is TGTGCCAGCAGCCCCAAGACTAGCGGGCGCTCCTACAATGAGCAGTTCTTC. The chain uses TRBV9 and TRBJ2-1, with 10 bases lining up with TRBD2. The V segment lost 4 bases and the J segment 0 bases; nucleotides outside the gene matches: 7. Germline lookup yields CDR1 SGDLS and CDR2 YYNGEE. The CDR3 length is 17 residues.

This clonotype was seen a handful of times. The chain combines TRBV29-1 with TRBJ1-1; D gene uncertain. V dropped 0 bases and J dropped 7 bases, with 12 bases sitting between them. CDR1 SQVTM and CDR2 ANQGSEA come from the germline V gene. The CDR3 runs 13 residues. The CDR3 reads CSVEEGPSGEAFF. The CDR3 coding sequence is TGCAGCGTTGAAGAGGGCCCCTCGGGTGAAGCTTTCTTT.

This clonotype was counted many times. The genes are TRBV5-6 and TRBJ1-2, with 10 bases identical to TRBD1. The CDR3 consists of 15 residues. Germline CDR1 SGHDT, CDR2 YYEEEE. The V and J ends lost 4 bases and 8 bases, in that order; junction bases with no gene match: 11. CDR3 amino acids: CASSATGTGVFGYTF. The CDR3 nucleotides read TGTGCCAGCAGCGCAACCGGGACAGGGGTCTTCGGCTACACCTTC.

The chain couples TRBV29-1 to TRBJ2-1, with D unresolved. Trimming left V 4 bases short and J 9 bases short, with 16 bases between. Germline loops: CDR1 SQVTM, CDR2 ANQGSEA. This CDR3 contains 13 residues. The CDR3 loop is CSVVRPERREQFF. The CDR3 nucleotides read TGCAGCGTTGTTAGGCCGGAGAGACGTGAGCAGTTCTTC.

The chain links TRBV12-3 or TRBV12-4 to TRBJ2-7, with 8 nucleotides matching TRBD1. This CDR3 is 15 amino acids long. Trimming took 5 bases from V and 4 from J; bases not matched to a gene: 10. CDR3 loop: CASSRTRDRGYEQYF. Here the CDR3 DNA reads TGTGCCAGCAGTCGAACCCGAGACAGGGGATACGAGCAGTACTTC.

Many counts were recorded for this clonotype. The chain joins TRBV2 to TRBJ2-1, with TRBD2 matching over 14 bases. The CDR3 contains 17 residues. The germline gives CDR1 SNHLY, CDR2 FYNNEI. Trimming took 7 bases from V and 1 from J; bases not matched to a gene: 6. The CDR3 is CASKIGLAGGSYNEQFF. Written as DNA, the CDR3 is TGTGCCAGCAAAATCGGACTAGCGGGGGGTTCCTACAATGAGCAGTTCTTC.

This clonotype has only a few counts. The genes are TRBV20-1 and TRBJ2-2; weak D call: TRBD1 (5 bases). Germline V gene lookup returns CDR1 DFQATT and CDR2 SNEGSKA (reference sequence). V lost 6 bases, J lost 4 bases, and 15 bases lay in between. CDR3 length: 14 residues. CDR3 sequence reads: CSARLGPSTGELFF. The DNA for the CDR3 is TGCAGTGCCCGACTGGGGCCCAGCACCGGGGAGCTGTTTTTT.

The table lists this clonotype with a few counts. The chain is built from TRBV29-1 and TRBJ2-7, with D perhaps matching TRBD1 (6 bases). The CDR3 covers 14 residues. Germline CDR1 is SQVTM and CDR2 is ANQGSEA. Trimming left V 6 bases short and J 1 base short, with 16 bases between. CDR3 amino acids: CSVRYRDPSYEQYF. The CDR3 DNA follows: TGCAGCGTCCGTTACAGGGACCCGTCCTACGAGCAGTACTTC.

This clonotype was observed many times. This chain joins TRBV6-1 and TRBJ2-2; D remains ambiguous. CDR1 and CDR2 (germline): MNHNS, SASEGT. This CDR3 has 13 residues. Trimming shortened V by 6 bases and J by 0 bases, and 5 bases separated the two germline ends. CDR3 in amino acids: CASRGPNTGELFF. The CDR3 bases are TGTGCCAGCAGGGGTCCGAACACCGGGGAGCTGTTTTTT.

This chain links TRBV6-5 with TRBJ2-1; 7 bases fit TRBD1. Germline CDR1 and CDR2: MNHEY and SVGAGI. The J segment lost 4 bases and the V segment lost 6 bases, leaving 9 bases of the junction unmatched. The CDR3 spans 15 residues. The CDR3 DNA follows: TGTGCCAGCAGCTACGGGACAGTCTTTTACAATGAGCAGTTCTTC. Its protein product is CASSYGTVFYNEQFF.

The gene calls are TRBV19 and TRBJ2-7; 8 bases match TRBD2. V lost 9 bases to trimming and J lost 1 base; unmatched junction nucleotides: 5. This CDR3 is 13 amino acids long. The V gene's germline CDR1 is LNHDA and CDR2 SQIVND (reference sequence). The CDR3 DNA follows: TGTGCCAGCCGGGGGGGCCGTTCCTACGAGCAGTACTTC. Translated: CASRGGRSYEQYF.